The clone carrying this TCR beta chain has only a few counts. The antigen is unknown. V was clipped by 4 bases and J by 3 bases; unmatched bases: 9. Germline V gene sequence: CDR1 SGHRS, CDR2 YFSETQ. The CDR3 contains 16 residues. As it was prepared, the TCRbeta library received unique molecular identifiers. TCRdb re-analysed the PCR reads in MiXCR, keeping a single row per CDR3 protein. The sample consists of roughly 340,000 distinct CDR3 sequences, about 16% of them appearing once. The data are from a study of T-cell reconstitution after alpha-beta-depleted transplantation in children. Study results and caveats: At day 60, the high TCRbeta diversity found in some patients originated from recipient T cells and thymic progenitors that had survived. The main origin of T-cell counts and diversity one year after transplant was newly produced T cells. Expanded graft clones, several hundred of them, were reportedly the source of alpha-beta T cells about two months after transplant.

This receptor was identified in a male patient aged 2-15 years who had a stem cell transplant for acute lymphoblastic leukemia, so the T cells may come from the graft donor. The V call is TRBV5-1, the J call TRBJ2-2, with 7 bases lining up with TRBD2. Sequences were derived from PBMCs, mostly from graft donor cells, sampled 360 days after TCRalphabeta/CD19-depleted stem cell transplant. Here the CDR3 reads CASSDRDYRYTGELFF. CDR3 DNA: TGCGCCAGCAGCGACCGGGACTATCGCTACACCGGGGAGCTGTTTTTT. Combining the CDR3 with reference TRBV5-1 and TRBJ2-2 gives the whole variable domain KAGVTQTPRYLIKTRGQQVTLSCSPISGHRSVSWYQQTPGQGLQFLFEYFSETQRNKGNFPGRFSGRQFSNSRSEMNVSTLELGDSALYLCASSDRDYRYTGELFFGEGSRLTVL.